These T cell receptor beta chains were read from a single sample in a study of CD8+ T cells in alopecia areata. TCRdb keeps only in-frame clones here, not all; method: immunoSEQ multiplex PCR. The table records 110,000 or so clones, less than 70% of them present only once. Sequencing was carried out using CD4+ T cells sorted from blood. These receptors were taken from a human donor in good health. CDR3s include the opening cysteine and the closing phenylalanine or tryptophan. D genes are given only for firm matches. Expanded clones get a size class; other rows say once, few or many, or leave the size out.

abundance: .
j_gene: TRBJ1-2
v_gene: TRBV20-1
d_gene: .
CDR3nt: TGCAGTGCAACTAACTATGGCTACACCTTC
CDR3aa: CSATNYGYTF

abundance: few
j_gene: TRBJ2-5
v_gene: TRBV5-1
d_gene: .
CDR3nt: TGCGCCAGCGCCCGGAGATTACAAGAGACCCAGTACTTC
CDR3aa: CASARRLQETQYF

abundance: few
j_gene: TRBJ2-7
v_gene: TRBV29-1
d_gene: .
CDR3nt: TGCAGCGTTGGTTGGAGCTCCTACGAGCAGTACTTC
CDR3aa: CSVGWSSYEQYF

abundance: .
j_gene: TRBJ1-2
v_gene: TRBV7-9
d_gene: TRBD1
CDR3nt: TGTGCCAGCAGCCGTGACAGGGGTAATAACTATGGCTACACCTTC
CDR3aa: CASSRDRGNNYGYTF

abundance: .
j_gene: TRBJ2-1
v_gene: TRBV4-1
d_gene: .
CDR3nt: TGCGCCAGCAGCCAAGGTTATTTGAACGGAAACAATGAGCAGTTCTTC
CDR3aa: CASSQGYLNGNNEQFF

abundance: .
j_gene: TRBJ2-3
v_gene: TRBV19
d_gene: .
CDR3nt: TGTGCCACCCAACGCGGGGGCTGGGAGAGCACAGATACGCAGTATTTT
CDR3aa: CATQRGGWESTDTQYF

abundance: .
j_gene: TRBJ2-5
v_gene: TRBV4-1
d_gene: TRBD1
CDR3nt: TGCGCCAGCAGCCAAGAGGGACAGGGGGCAAGGGAGCAGTACTTC
CDR3aa: CASSQEGQGAREQYF

abundance: .
j_gene: TRBJ1-2
v_gene: TRBV5-6
d_gene: .
CDR3nt: TGTGCCAGCAGCTTGGCGGGGGGCTATGGCTACACCTTC
CDR3aa: CASSLAGGYGYTF

abundance: .
j_gene: TRBJ2-7
v_gene: TRBV30
d_gene: .
CDR3nt: TGTGCCTGGAGGGGCCAACACAGCCCCCCCTACGAGCAGTACTTC
CDR3aa: CAWRGQHSPPYEQYF

abundance: few
j_gene: TRBJ2-5
v_gene: TRBV4-1
d_gene: .
CDR3nt: TGCGCCAGCAGCCATTCAAGACTGGGCCCGGAGACCCAGTACTTC
CDR3aa: CASSHSRLGPETQYF

abundance: few
j_gene: TRBJ1-2
v_gene: TRBV6-5
d_gene: .
CDR3nt: TGTGCCAGCAGTTACTCGGCCATAACTAACTATGGCTACACCTTC
CDR3aa: CASSYSAITNYGYTF

abundance: .
j_gene: TRBJ1-1
v_gene: TRBV28
d_gene: TRBD1
CDR3nt: TGTGCCAGCAGAATTGACAGGGTGGAGACTGAAGCTTTCTTT
CDR3aa: CASRIDRVETEAFF

abundance: .
j_gene: TRBJ2-5
v_gene: TRBV7-2
d_gene: .
CDR3nt: TGTGCCAGCAGCCGACAGTTTGGGGAGACCCAGTACTTC
CDR3aa: CASSRQFGETQYF

abundance: .
j_gene: TRBJ2-6
v_gene: TRBV4-1
d_gene: .
CDR3nt: TGCGCCAGCAGCCAAGTGGCGAATAACATTGTTCGGGCCAACGTCCTGACTTTC
CDR3aa: CASSQVANNIVRANVLTF

abundance: once
j_gene: TRBJ2-7
v_gene: TRBV27
d_gene: .
CDR3nt: TGTGCCAGCAGTTTAAACCAGCGGGCGCGCTACGAGCAGTACTTC
CDR3aa: CASSLNQRARYEQYF

abundance: .
j_gene: TRBJ1-1
v_gene: TRBV6-5
d_gene: .
CDR3nt: TGTGCCAGCAGTTACTGGGCAGACACTGAAGCTTTCTTT
CDR3aa: CASSYWADTEAFF

abundance: .
j_gene: TRBJ2-1
v_gene: TRBV5-1
d_gene: TRBD1
CDR3nt: TGCGCCACCAGTGAGGGGGCTGGCCCCCATGAGCAGTTCTTC
CDR3aa: CATSEGAGPHEQFF

abundance: .
j_gene: TRBJ2-3
v_gene: TRBV29-1
d_gene: .
CDR3nt: TGCAGCGTTGAAGTCAGCCAGCATGATACGCAGTATTTT
CDR3aa: CSVEVSQHDTQYF

abundance: .
j_gene: TRBJ2-5
v_gene: TRBV7-9
d_gene: .
CDR3nt: TGTGCCAGCAGCTTATCGAGGGTTTGGGCCCAAGAGACCCAGTACTTC
CDR3aa: CASSLSRVWAQETQYF

abundance: .
j_gene: TRBJ2-3
v_gene: TRBV2
d_gene: .
CDR3nt: TGTGCCAGCAGGAGCGCAGATACGCAGTATTTT
CDR3aa: CASRSADTQYF

abundance: .
j_gene: TRBJ1-1
v_gene: TRBV10-3
d_gene: TRBD1
CDR3nt: TGTGCCATCAGGGGACAGGGGGAAGGTGAAGCTTTCTTT
CDR3aa: CAIRGQGEGEAFF

abundance: .
j_gene: TRBJ2-4
v_gene: TRBV7-9
d_gene: TRBD1
CDR3nt: TGTGCCAGCAGCCAGACAGGGTTGAGCATTCAGTACTTC
CDR3aa: CASSQTGLSIQYF

abundance: .
j_gene: TRBJ2-7
v_gene: TRBV27
d_gene: .
CDR3nt: TGTGCCAGCAGTCCCCCGCTCATACCCTACGAGCAGTACTTC
CDR3aa: CASSPPLIPYEQYF

abundance: .
j_gene: TRBJ2-2
v_gene: TRBV11-1
d_gene: TRBD1
CDR3nt: TGTGCCAGCAGCAAACAGGGGGCGACCGGGGAGCTGTTTTTT
CDR3aa: CASSKQGATGELFF

abundance: .
j_gene: TRBJ1-5
v_gene: TRBV28
d_gene: .
CDR3nt: TGTGCCAGCTCTGTTTCAGGGAGTAGCAATCAGCCCCAGCATTTT
CDR3aa: CASSVSGSSNQPQHF

abundance: few
j_gene: TRBJ2-6
v_gene: TRBV29-1
d_gene: .
CDR3nt: TGCAGCGTGTCGAGCTCTGGGGCCAACGTCCTGACTTTC
CDR3aa: CSVSSSGANVLTF

abundance: .
j_gene: TRBJ2-2
v_gene: TRBV2
d_gene: .
CDR3nt: TGTGCCAGCAGTGAGACTTCCCCGAGCGGGGAGCTGTTTTTT
CDR3aa: CASSETSPSGELFF

abundance: .
j_gene: TRBJ2-1
v_gene: TRBV5-1
d_gene: TRBD2
CDR3nt: TGCGCCAGCAGCTTGACTAGCGGCGCCTTAGAGCAGTTCTTC
CDR3aa: CASSLTSGALEQFF

abundance: few
j_gene: TRBJ2-1
v_gene: TRBV29-1
d_gene: TRBD1
CDR3nt: TGCAGCGTCCCAGGGGAGGACAGGGTCGCCTACAATGAGCAGTTCTTC
CDR3aa: CSVPGEDRVAYNEQFF

abundance: .
j_gene: TRBJ1-2
v_gene: TRBV7-2
d_gene: .
CDR3nt: TGTGCCAGCAGCGTACAAGGGCAGGGGAACTATGGCTACACCTTC
CDR3aa: CASSVQGQGNYGYTF

abundance: .
j_gene: TRBJ1-2
v_gene: TRBV14
d_gene: TRBD1
CDR3nt: TGTGCCAGCAGCCTCCCGGGACAGGGGGCGCAAGGCTATGGCTACACCTTC
CDR3aa: CASSLPGQGAQGYGYTF

abundance: .
j_gene: TRBJ2-5
v_gene: TRBV29-1
d_gene: .
CDR3nt: TGCAGCGCGGCTTGGGGTCAAGAGACCCAGTACTTC
CDR3aa: CSAAWGQETQYF

abundance: .
j_gene: TRBJ1-2
v_gene: TRBV5-6
d_gene: .
CDR3nt: TGTGCCAGCAGCCGGGCGGGCTCGGGGGACTATGGCTACACCTTC
CDR3aa: CASSRAGSGDYGYTF

abundance: .
j_gene: TRBJ2-3
v_gene: TRBV29-1
d_gene: TRBD2
CDR3nt: TGCAGCGTCCTACTAGCGGCTAGCACAGATACGCAGTATTTT
CDR3aa: CSVLLAASTDTQYF

abundance: .
j_gene: TRBJ2-7
v_gene: TRBV4-1
d_gene: TRBD2
CDR3nt: TGCGCCAGCAGCCAATTTCCGGGGGGGGCCGATGAGCAGTACTTC
CDR3aa: CASSQFPGGADEQYF

abundance: .
j_gene: TRBJ1-1
v_gene: TRBV2
d_gene: TRBD1
CDR3nt: TGTGCCAGCAGTGTCCGGGACAGGAGTGAAGCTTTCTTT
CDR3aa: CASSVRDRSEAFF

abundance: .
j_gene: TRBJ1-2
v_gene: TRBV2
d_gene: TRBD1
CDR3nt: TGTGCCAGCACAGACAGGGGCGGCTACACCTTC
CDR3aa: CASTDRGGYTF

abundance: .
j_gene: TRBJ1-1
v_gene: TRBV18
d_gene: .
CDR3nt: TGTGCCAGCTCACCACCGACCCTGAACACTGAAGCTTTCTTT
CDR3aa: CASSPPTLNTEAFF

abundance: .
j_gene: TRBJ1-5
v_gene: TRBV4-1
d_gene: .
CDR3nt: TGCGCCAGCAGCCAAGAAGGCACAGCCGGGGTAGATCAGCCCCAGCATTTT
CDR3aa: CASSQEGTAGVDQPQHF

abundance: .
j_gene: TRBJ2-2
v_gene: TRBV23-1
d_gene: .
CDR3nt: TGCGCCAGCAGTCATAGGGCAGGCCGGAGCACCGGGGAGCTGTTTTTT
CDR3aa: CASSHRAGRSTGELFF

abundance: once
j_gene: TRBJ2-7
v_gene: TRBV7-6
d_gene: .
CDR3nt: TGTGCCAGCAGCACTAACTCCTACGAGCAGTACTTC
CDR3aa: CASSTNSYEQYF

abundance: .
j_gene: TRBJ1-2
v_gene: TRBV30
d_gene: .
CDR3nt: TGTGCCTGGAGTGTAGGAGAAACCTATGGCTACACCTTC
CDR3aa: CAWSVGETYGYTF

abundance: .
j_gene: TRBJ1-1
v_gene: TRBV4-1
d_gene: .
CDR3nt: TGCGCCAGCAGCCAAGAAGCCTCGATCATGAACACTGAAGCTTTCTTT
CDR3aa: CASSQEASIMNTEAFF

abundance: .
j_gene: TRBJ2-7
v_gene: TRBV20-1
d_gene: .
CDR3nt: TGCAGTGCTAGTGTAGGGACAGAGCAGTACTTC
CDR3aa: CSASVGTEQYF

abundance: .
j_gene: TRBJ2-5
v_gene: TRBV4-1
d_gene: .
CDR3nt: TGCGCCAGCAGCCCCGGGTCGGGTGCAGAGACCCAGTACTTC
CDR3aa: CASSPGSGAETQYF

abundance: .
j_gene: TRBJ2-5
v_gene: TRBV11-2
d_gene: TRBD2
CDR3nt: TGTGCCAGCAGCTCTCTTAGCGGGGGTGAGACCCAGTACTTC
CDR3aa: CASSSLSGGETQYF

abundance: once
j_gene: TRBJ2-7
v_gene: TRBV5-1
d_gene: .
CDR3nt: TGCGCCAGCAGCCCAGAATCCCGGCAGGGAGGTTACGAGCAGTACTTC
CDR3aa: CASSPESRQGGYEQYF

abundance: .
j_gene: TRBJ2-7
v_gene: TRBV2
d_gene: TRBD2
CDR3nt: TGTGCCAGCACCCCCTTGGGGGGAGCGGGGGGAGGGTACGAGCAGTACTTC
CDR3aa: CASTPLGGAGGGYEQYF

abundance: few
j_gene: TRBJ1-2
v_gene: TRBV9
d_gene: TRBD1
CDR3nt: TGTGCCAGCAGCGTACCGGGACAGGCCCATCGGTACTATGGCTACACCTTC
CDR3aa: CASSVPGQAHRYYGYTF

abundance: few
j_gene: TRBJ2-3
v_gene: TRBV18
d_gene: .
CDR3nt: TGTGCCAGCTCACTCCGGAAGGGGTCAGATACGCAGTATTTT
CDR3aa: CASSLRKGSDTQYF

abundance: .
j_gene: TRBJ1-2
v_gene: TRBV30
d_gene: TRBD1
CDR3nt: TGTGCCTGGAGTGCCTCCTCGGGACAGGGGAACTATGGCTACACCTTC
CDR3aa: CAWSASSGQGNYGYTF

abundance: .
j_gene: TRBJ1-2
v_gene: TRBV29-1
d_gene: .
CDR3nt: TGCAGCGTTGAAAGTGGGGCTGGGTATGGCTACACCTTC
CDR3aa: CSVESGAGYGYTF

abundance: .
j_gene: TRBJ2-1
v_gene: TRBV30
d_gene: TRBD2
CDR3nt: TGTGCCGGCGGGAGGGGGAATGAGCAGTTCTTC
CDR3aa: CAGGRGNEQFF

abundance: .
j_gene: TRBJ1-4
v_gene: TRBV30
d_gene: TRBD1
CDR3nt: TGTGCCTGGAGTTCAATTCCGGGACAGTACCGTTGGAGGACTAATGAAAAACTGTTTTTT
CDR3aa: CAWSSIPGQYRWRTNEKLFF

abundance: .
j_gene: TRBJ2-1
v_gene: TRBV5-1
d_gene: TRBD2
CDR3nt: TGCGCCAGCAGCTTGCGGGTTCCGGGACTAGCGGGGGATGAGGAGCAGTTCTTC
CDR3aa: CASSLRVPGLAGDEEQFF

abundance: .
j_gene: TRBJ1-1
v_gene: TRBV7-9
d_gene: .
CDR3nt: TGTGCCAGCACCCAGGGCAGGGCGGACACTGAAGCTTTCTTT
CDR3aa: CASTQGRADTEAFF

abundance: .
j_gene: TRBJ1-5
v_gene: TRBV2
d_gene: .
CDR3nt: TGTGCCAGCAGCGACTCAAGTGTTTATCAGCCCCAGCATTTT
CDR3aa: CASSDSSVYQPQHF

abundance: .
j_gene: TRBJ2-1
v_gene: TRBV7-2
d_gene: .
CDR3nt: TGTGCCAGCAGCTCAAAGGCAGGCGGGCAGTTCTTC
CDR3aa: CASSSKAGGQFF

abundance: .
j_gene: TRBJ1-2
v_gene: TRBV25-1
d_gene: .
CDR3nt: TGTGCCAGCAGTGAGGCATCAAACTATGGCTACACCTTC
CDR3aa: CASSEASNYGYTF

abundance: .
j_gene: TRBJ2-5
v_gene: TRBV18
d_gene: .
CDR3nt: TGTGCCAGCTCACCTTCGGACATGAGACAGACCCAGTACTTC
CDR3aa: CASSPSDMRQTQYF